The clone carrying this T cell receptor beta chain came up once. The data were taken from a study of blood T cell repertoires in COVID-19. Generated by immunoSEQ multiplex PCR, the TCRdb table keeps only in-frame clones and is missing some. The sample has around 40,000 clones; roughly 90% are singletons. The sequenced material came from peripheral blood. The clonotype originates from a human donor in a cohort sampled during active COVID-19.

CDR3 sequence (DNA): TGTGCCAGCTCACTCCTCCCCGGAACGAGCGGGGGGGATCGCACAGATACGCAGTATTTT. Its protein is CASSLLPGTSGGDRTDTQYF. The rearrangement links TRBV18 to TRBJ2-3; 10 positions agree with TRBD2. The length of the CDR3 is 20 residues. Trimming took 4 bases from V and 1 from J; bases not matched to a gene: 17. Germline CDR1 is KGHSH and CDR2 is LQKENI.